The 5 T cell receptor beta chains reported below all come from one sample, sequenced in a study of cytomegalovirus exposure and HLA in healthy donors. 13 Jbeta primers and 60 Vbeta primers were used for the PCR. Profiled with immunoSEQ multiplex PCR; TCRdb holds only in-frame clones, not every one. The sample lists 150,000 or so clones; around 74% were seen once. Sequenced: PBMCs. The receptors stem from a man between 18 and 29 years old in good health and CMV-seronegative.

The V and J genes are TRBV4-1 and TRBJ1-2, with TRBD1 matching 8 bases. J lost 8 bases, V lost 1 base, and 9 bases had no gene match. CDR3 length equals 15 residues. From germline, CDR1 is MGHRA and CDR2 YSYEKL. The CDR3 nucleotides read TGCGCCAGCAGCCAAGCCCGGACAGGGCCGGACGGCTACACCTTC. Translation gives CASSQARTGPDGYTF.

The rearrangement links TRBV2 to TRBJ1-1; D gene ambiguous. The CDR3 is 17 amino acids. Trimming shortened V by 6 bases and J by 1 base, and 21 bases separated the two germline ends. Per germline, CDR1 SNHLY and CDR2 FYNNEI. CDR3 in amino acids: CASRIMVSPVPNTEAFF. CDR3 in DNA: TGTGCCAGCAGAATCATGGTCTCCCCGGTCCCGAACACTGAAGCTTTCTTT.

The CDR3 spells CASSFRGPNSPLHF. The CDR3 bases are TGTGCCAGCAGTTTTCGAGGGCCTAATTCACCCCTCCACTTT. This chain joins TRBV6-5 and TRBJ1-6; D gene ambiguous. Trimming took 4 bases from V and 6 from J, leaving 10 bases between them. Germline V gene lookup returns CDR1 MNHEY and CDR2 SVGAGI. This CDR3 is 14 amino acids long.

This clone was recorded a few times. The chain recombines TRBV2 with TRBJ1-4; D gene unclear. V shed 6 bases and J shed 3 bases, with 8 bases lying between them. Germline CDR1 is SNHLY and CDR2 is FYNNEI. The CDR3 consists of 13 residues. CDR3 nucleotides: TGTGCCAGCAGGAGGGATTCTAATGAAAAACTGTTTTTT. It codes for CASRRDSNEKLFF.

The V gene is TRBV29-1, the J gene TRBJ2-1; 12 positions match TRBD2. CDR1 and CDR2 from the germline V gene are SQVTM and ANQGSEA. This CDR3 has 18 amino acids. The junction had 10 bases not matched to a gene; V was cut back by 4 bases and J by 0 bases. The CDR3 nucleotides read TGCAGCGTTGTGCGGGGACTAGCGGGCGGAAGCTCCTACAATGAGCAGTTCTTC. Protein: CSVVRGLAGGSSYNEQFF.